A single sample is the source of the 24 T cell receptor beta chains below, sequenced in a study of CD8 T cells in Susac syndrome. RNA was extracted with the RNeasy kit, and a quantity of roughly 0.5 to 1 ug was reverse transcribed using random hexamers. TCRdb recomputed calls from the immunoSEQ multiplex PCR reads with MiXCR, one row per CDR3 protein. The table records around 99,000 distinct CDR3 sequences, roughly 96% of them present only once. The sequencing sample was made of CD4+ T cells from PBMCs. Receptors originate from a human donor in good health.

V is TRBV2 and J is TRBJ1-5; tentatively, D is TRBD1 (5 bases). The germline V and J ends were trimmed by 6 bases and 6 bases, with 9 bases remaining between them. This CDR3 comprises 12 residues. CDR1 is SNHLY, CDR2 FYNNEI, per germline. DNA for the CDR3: TGTGCCAGCAGACGAGGGGTTCAGCCCCAGCATTTT. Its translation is CASRRGVQPQHF.

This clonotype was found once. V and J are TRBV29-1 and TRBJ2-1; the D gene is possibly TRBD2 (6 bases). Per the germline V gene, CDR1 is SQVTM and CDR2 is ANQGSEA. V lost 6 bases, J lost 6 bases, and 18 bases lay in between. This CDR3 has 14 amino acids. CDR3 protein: CSVGMWEAPNEQFF. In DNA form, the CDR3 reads TGCAGCGTGGGGATGTGGGAGGCCCCCAATGAGCAGTTCTTC.

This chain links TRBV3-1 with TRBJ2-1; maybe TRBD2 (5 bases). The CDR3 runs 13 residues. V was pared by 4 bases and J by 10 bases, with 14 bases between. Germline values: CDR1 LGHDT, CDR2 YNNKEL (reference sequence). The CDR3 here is CASSLGIPVEQFF. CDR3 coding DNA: TGTGCCAGCAGCCTCGGGATACCAGTAGAGCAGTTCTTC.

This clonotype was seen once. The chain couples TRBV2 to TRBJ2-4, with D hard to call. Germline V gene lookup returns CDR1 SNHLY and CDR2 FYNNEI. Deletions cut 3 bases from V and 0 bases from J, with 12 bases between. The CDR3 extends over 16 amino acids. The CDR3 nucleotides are TGTGCCAGCAGTGAGAGAGTTAACCCAGCCAAAAACATTCAGTACTTC. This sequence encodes CASSERVNPAKNIQYF.

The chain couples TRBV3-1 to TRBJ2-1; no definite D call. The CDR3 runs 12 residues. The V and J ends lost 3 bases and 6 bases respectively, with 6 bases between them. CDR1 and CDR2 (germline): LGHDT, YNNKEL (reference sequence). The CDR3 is CASSQWGNEQFF. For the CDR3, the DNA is TGTGCCAGCAGCCAGTGGGGCAATGAGCAGTTCTTC.

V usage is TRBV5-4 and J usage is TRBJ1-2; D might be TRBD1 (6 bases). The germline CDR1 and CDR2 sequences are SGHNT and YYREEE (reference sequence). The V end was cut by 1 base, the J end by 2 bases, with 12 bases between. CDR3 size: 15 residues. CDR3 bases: TGTGCCAGCAGCTTGCAACAGGGTCCGAACTATGGCTACACCTTC. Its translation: CASSLQQGPNYGYTF. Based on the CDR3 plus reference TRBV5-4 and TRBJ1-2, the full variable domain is ETGVTQSPTHLIKTRGQQVTLRCSSQSGHNTVSWYQQALGQGPQFIFQYYREEENGRGNFPPRFSGLQFPNYSSELNVNALELDDSALYLCASSLQQGPNYGYTFGSGTRLTVV.

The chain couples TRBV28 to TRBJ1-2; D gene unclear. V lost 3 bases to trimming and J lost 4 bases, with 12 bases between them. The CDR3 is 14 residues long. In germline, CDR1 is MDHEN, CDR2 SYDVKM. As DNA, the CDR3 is TGTGCCAGCAGTTTTCTACAAGGGCGCTATGGCTACACCTTC. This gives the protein CASSFLQGRYGYTF.

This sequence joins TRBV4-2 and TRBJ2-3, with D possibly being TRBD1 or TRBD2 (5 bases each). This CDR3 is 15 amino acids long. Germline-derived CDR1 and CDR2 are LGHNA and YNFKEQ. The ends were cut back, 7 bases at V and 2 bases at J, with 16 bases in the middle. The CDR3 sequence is CASTLGDGYTDTQYF. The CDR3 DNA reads TGTGCCAGCACGCTTGGGGACGGCTACACAGATACGCAGTATTTT.

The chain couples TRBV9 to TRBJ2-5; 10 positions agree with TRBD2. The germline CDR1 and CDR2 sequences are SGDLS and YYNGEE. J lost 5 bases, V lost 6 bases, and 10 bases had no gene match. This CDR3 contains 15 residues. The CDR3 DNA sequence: TGTGCCAGCACCCCGGGACTAGCGTTACGCGAGACCCAGTACTTC. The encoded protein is CASTPGLALRETQYF.

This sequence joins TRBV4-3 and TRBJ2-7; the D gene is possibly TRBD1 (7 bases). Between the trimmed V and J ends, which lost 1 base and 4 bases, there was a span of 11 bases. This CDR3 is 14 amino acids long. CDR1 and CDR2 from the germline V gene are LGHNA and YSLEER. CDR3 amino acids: CASSQARGAYEQYF. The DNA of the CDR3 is TGCGCCAGCAGCCAAGCCAGGGGGGCGTACGAGCAGTACTTC.

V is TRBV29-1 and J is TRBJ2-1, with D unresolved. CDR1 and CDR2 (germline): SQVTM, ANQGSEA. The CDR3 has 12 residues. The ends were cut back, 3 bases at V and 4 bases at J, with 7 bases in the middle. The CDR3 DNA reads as TGCAGCGTTGATGAGGTATACAATGAGCAGTTCTTC. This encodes CSVDEVYNEQFF.

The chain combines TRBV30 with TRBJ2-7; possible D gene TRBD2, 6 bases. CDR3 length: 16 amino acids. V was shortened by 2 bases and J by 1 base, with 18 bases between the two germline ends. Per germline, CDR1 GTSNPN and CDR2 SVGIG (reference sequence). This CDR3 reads CAWSRPRDSLSYEQYF. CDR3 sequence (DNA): TGTGCCTGGAGTCGACCCCGGGACTCCCTTTCCTACGAGCAGTACTTC. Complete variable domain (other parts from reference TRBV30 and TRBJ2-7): SQTIHQWPATLVQPVGSPLSLECTVEGTSNPNLYWYRQAAGRGLQLLFYSVGIGQISSEVPQNLSASRPQDRQFILSSKKLLLSDSGFYLCAWSRPRDSLSYEQYFGPGTRLTVT.

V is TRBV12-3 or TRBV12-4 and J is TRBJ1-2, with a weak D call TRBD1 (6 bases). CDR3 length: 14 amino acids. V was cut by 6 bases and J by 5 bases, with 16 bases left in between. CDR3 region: CASSPQGMGYGYTF. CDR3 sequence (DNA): TGTGCCAGCAGCCCACAGGGAATGGGGTATGGCTACACCTTC.

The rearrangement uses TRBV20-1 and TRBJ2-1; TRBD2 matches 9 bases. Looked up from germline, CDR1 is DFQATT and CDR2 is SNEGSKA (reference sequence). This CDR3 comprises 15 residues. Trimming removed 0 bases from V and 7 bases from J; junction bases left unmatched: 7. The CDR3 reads CSARDWAGGNNEQFF. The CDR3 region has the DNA TGCAGTGCTAGAGATTGGGCGGGAGGGAATAATGAGCAGTTCTTC.

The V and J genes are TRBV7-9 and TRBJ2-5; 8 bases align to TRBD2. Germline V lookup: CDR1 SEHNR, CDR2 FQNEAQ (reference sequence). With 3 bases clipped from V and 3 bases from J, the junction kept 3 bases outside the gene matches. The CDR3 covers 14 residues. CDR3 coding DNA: TGTGCCAGCAGCTTCTTGACTAGCGAAGAGACCCAGTACTTC. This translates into CASSFLTSEETQYF.

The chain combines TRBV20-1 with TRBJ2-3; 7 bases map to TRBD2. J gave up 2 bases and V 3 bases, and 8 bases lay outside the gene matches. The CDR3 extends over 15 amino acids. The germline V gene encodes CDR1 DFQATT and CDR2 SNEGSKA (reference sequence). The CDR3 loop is CSASGGGPVTDTQYF. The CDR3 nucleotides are TGCAGTGCTAGTGGCGGGGGACCGGTCACAGATACGCAGTATTTT.

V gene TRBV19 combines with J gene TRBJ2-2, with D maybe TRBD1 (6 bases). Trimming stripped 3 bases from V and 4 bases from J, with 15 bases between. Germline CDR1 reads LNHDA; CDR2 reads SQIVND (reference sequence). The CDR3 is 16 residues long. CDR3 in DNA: TGTGCCAGTAGTATGGGGGCCCCCAGGGTCACCGGGGAGCTGTTTTTT. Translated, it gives CASSMGAPRVTGELFF.

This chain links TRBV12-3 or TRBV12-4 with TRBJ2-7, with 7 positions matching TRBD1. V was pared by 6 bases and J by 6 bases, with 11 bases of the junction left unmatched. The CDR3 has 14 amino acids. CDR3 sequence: CASRENLQGSEQYF. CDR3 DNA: TGTGCCAGCAGGGAAAATTTACAGGGGAGCGAGCAGTACTTC.

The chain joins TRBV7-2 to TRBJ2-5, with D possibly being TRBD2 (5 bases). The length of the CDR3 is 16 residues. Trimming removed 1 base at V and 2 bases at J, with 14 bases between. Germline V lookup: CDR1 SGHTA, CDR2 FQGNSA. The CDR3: CASSLGMRVQQETQYF. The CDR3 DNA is TGTGCCAGCAGCTTAGGGATGAGGGTTCAACAAGAGACCCAGTACTTC.

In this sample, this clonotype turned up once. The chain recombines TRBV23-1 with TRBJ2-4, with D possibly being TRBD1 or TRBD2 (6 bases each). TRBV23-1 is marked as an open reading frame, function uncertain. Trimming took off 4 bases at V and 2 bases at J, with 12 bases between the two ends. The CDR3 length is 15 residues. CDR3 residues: CASSRRGLTKNIQYF. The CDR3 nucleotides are TGCGCCAGCAGTCGGAGGGGGTTGACCAAAAACATTCAGTACTTC.

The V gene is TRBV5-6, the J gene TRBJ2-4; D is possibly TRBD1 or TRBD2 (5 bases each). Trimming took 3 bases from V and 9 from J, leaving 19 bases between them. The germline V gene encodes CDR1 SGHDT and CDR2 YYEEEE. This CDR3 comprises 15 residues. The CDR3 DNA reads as TGTGCCAGCAGCTCCTTCGACACTGCCGGGGCCATTCAGTACTTC. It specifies CASSSFDTAGAIQYF.

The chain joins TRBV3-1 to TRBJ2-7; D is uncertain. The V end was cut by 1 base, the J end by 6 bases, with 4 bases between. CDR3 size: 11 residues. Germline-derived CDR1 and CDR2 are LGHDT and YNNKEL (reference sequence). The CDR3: CASSQAREQYF. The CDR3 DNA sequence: TGTGCCAGCAGCCAAGCACGCGAGCAGTACTTC.

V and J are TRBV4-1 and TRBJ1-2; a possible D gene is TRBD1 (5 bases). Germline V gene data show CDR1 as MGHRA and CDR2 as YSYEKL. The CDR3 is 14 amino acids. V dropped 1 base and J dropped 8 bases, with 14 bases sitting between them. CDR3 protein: CASSQVIGGGGYTF. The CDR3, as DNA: TGCGCCAGCAGCCAAGTCATCGGGGGTGGCGGCTACACCTTC.

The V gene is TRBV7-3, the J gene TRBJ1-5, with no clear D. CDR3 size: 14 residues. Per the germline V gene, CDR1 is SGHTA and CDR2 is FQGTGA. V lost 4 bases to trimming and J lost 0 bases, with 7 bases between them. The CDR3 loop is CASSSEYSNQPQHF. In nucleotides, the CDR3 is TGTGCCAGCAGCTCTGAGTATAGCAATCAGCCCCAGCATTTT.